This T cell receptor (beta chain) was sequenced for a study of tumor-infiltrating lymphocytes in glioblastoma multiforme. CDR3 length: 13 residues. The germline V and J ends were trimmed by 3 bases and 2 bases, with 8 bases remaining between them. Looked up from germline, CDR1 is MDHEN and CDR2 is SYDVKM. TCR beta libraries were built from RNA through three nested multiplex PCR rounds using modified ARM-PCR. A C-beta primer primed TCRB cDNA from 0.4 to 0.55 ug RNA. These TCRB libraries lack any described unique molecular identifiers. TCRdb analysed the multiplex PCR reads with MiXCR anew, one entry per CDR3 protein. The table includes over 10,000 distinct CDR3 sequences, approximately 68% detected once. This clonotype was seen repeatedly, ten times or more. The antigen is not known. The study, taken as a whole, reports: Clone frequencies may be distorted by unequal TCR transcripts per cell.

The TCR comes from a male donor with glioblastoma. V gene TRBV28 combines with J gene TRBJ2-7, with D maybe TRBD1 (6 bases). Sequenced sample: brain tumor tissue. CDR3 DNA: TGTGCCAGCAGTTTCGAGGGGGCCTACGAGCAGTACTTC. It codes for CASSFEGAYEQYF. The full variable domain, its missing parts supplied by reference TRBV28 and TRBJ2-7, is DVKVTQSSRYLVKRTGEKVFLECVQDMDHENMFWYRQDPGLGLRLIYFSYDVKMKEKGDIPEGYSVSREKKERFSLILESASTNQTSMYLCASSFEGAYEQYFGPGTRLTVT.